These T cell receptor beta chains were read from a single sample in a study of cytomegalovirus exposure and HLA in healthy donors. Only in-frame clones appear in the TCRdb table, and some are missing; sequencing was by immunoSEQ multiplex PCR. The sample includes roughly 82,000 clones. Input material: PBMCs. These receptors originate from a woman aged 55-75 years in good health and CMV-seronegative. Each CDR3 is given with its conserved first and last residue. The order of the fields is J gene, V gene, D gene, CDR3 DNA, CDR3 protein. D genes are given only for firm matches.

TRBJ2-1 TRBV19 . TGTGCCAGTAGTATTCCGCGGGGCTTCCTTTCCTACAATGAGCAGTTCTTC CASSIPRGFLSYNEQFF
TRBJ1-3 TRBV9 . TGTGCCAGCAGCGAACAGGGCTCTGGAAACACCATATATTTT CASSEQGSGNTIYF
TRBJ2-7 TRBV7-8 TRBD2 TGTGCCAGCAGCTTATCCCCTAGCGGGAGGGGCAACGAGCAGTACTTC CASSLSPSGRGNEQYF
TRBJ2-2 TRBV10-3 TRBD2 TGTGCCATCGGAACGGGGGGTTCAGCTGCCGGGGAGCTGTTTTTT CAIGTGGSAAGELFF
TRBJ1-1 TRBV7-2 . TGTGCCAGCAGCTTAGGGGCCAACAGGCTCCTCCCGAACACTGAAGCTTTCTTT CASSLGANRLLPNTEAFF
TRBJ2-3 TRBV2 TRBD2 TGTGCCAGCAGTGAGACGAGCGGGAGAAGCACAGATACGCAGTATTTT CASSETSGRSTDTQYF
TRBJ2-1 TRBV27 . TGTGCCAGCATGCGTAGGACTGTCAATGAGCAGTTCTTC CASMRRTVNEQFF
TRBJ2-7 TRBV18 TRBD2 TGTGCCAGCTCACCCCAACCTAGCGGGGTTAGCTCCTACGAGCAGTACTTC CASSPQPSGVSSYEQYF
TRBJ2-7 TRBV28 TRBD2 TGTGCCAGCAATCCAGCGGGAGTCTCCTACGAGCAGTACTTC CASNPAGVSYEQYF
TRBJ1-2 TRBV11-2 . TGTGCCAGCAGCTTAGAGGGGCAGTTTAACACCTTC CASSLEGQFNTF
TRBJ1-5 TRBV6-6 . TGTGCCAGCCGTTTACAAGAGCCCCAGCATTTT CASRLQEPQHF
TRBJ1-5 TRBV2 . TGTGCCAGCAGTGACAGGGTGGAACAGCCCCAGCATTTT CASSDRVEQPQHF
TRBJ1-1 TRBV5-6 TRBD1 TGTGCCAGCAGCTTGGCCCGGACCGGGACAGCGAACACTGAAGCTTTCTTT CASSLARTGTANTEAFF
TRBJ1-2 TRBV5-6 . TGTGCCAGCAGCCCGGTCATGGGGGCCAGCTATGGCTACACCTTC CASSPVMGASYGYTF
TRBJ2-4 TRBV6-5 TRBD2 TGTGCCAGCAGTTACTCGGGAGGGGTTCAGTACTTC CASSYSGGVQYF
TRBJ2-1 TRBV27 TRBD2 TGTGCCAGCAGTTTTTACGGGGGGAAGAGCTACAATGAGCAGTTCTTC CASSFYGGKSYNEQFF
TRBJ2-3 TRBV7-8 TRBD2 TGTGCCAGCGTTTCCGAGAGCGGGAGGGCCGGTTATACGCAGTATTTT CASVSESGRAGYTQYF
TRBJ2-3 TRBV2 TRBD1 TGTGCCAGCAGTCGGGACAGGTTTAGCACAGATACGCAGTATTTT CASSRDRFSTDTQYF
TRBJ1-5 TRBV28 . TGTGCCAGCAGGGGGGCCAGCAATCAGCCCCAGCATTTT CASRGASNQPQHF
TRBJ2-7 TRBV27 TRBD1 TGTGCCAGCAGTTTGCCGGGACAGGGGTCCTACGAGCAGTACTTC CASSLPGQGSYEQYF
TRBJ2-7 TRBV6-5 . TGTGCCAGCAGTTACTTGGTGGGAGACTACGAGCAGTACTTC CASSYLVGDYEQYF
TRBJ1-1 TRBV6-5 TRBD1 TGTGCCAGCAGTCCTGGACAGGGGGCGACTGAAGCTTTCTTT CASSPGQGATEAFF
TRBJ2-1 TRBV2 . TGTGCCAGCACTCAGGTGTATGAGCAGTTCTTC CASTQVYEQFF
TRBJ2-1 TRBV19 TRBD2 TGTGCCAGTAGACGAGCGGGAGGCCCCAATGAGCAGTTCTTC CASRRAGGPNEQFF
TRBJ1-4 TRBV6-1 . TGTGCCAGCAGTGCATTTGCGGGGGGAACTAATGAAAAACTGTTTTTT CASSAFAGGTNEKLFF
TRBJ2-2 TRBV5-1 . TGCGCCAGCAGCTTGGACGCCAGGGTCGGAACCGGGGAGCTGTTTTTT CASSLDARVGTGELFF
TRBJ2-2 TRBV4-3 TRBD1 TGCGCCAGCAGCCAGGGACAGGGTCTAACCACCGGGGAGCTGTTTTTT CASSQGQGLTTGELFF
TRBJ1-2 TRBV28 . TGTGCCAGCAGTGCCGGCAGGGGCTTCTATGGCTACACCTTC CASSAGRGFYGYTF
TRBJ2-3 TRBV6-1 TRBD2 TGTGCCAGCAGTGAATCCGGGACTAGCGCAGATACGCAGTATTTT CASSESGTSADTQYF
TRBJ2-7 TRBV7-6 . TGTGCCAGCAGCCCGACGGGGGAGCGAGCAGAGTACGAGCAGTACTTC CASSPTGERAEYEQYF
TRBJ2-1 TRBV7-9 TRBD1 TGTGCCAGCAGCTTTGTACTGCAGGGGGATTACAATGAGCAGTTCTTC CASSFVLQGDYNEQFF
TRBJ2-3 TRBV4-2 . TGTGCCAGCAGCCAAGGTCCAGCCAAGGAGACGCAGTATTTT CASSQGPAKETQYF
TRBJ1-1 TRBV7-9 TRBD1 TGTGCCAGCAGCTTGACAGGGGGTTGGACTGAAGCTTTCTTT CASSLTGGWTEAFF
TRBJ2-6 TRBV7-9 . TGTGCCAGCAGCCGACTCTCTGGGGCCAACGTCCTGACTTTC CASSRLSGANVLTF
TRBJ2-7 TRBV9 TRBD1 TGTGCCAGCAGCAGGACAGGGGCCGCCTACGAGCAGTACTTC CASSRTGAAYEQYF
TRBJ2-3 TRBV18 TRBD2 TGTGCCAGCTCCACCCGTAGCGGGACGGAAGATACGCAGTATTTT CASSTRSGTEDTQYF
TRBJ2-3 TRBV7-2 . TGTGCCAGCAGCTTAGGCGTTACGGGAGAAACAGATACGCAGTATTTT CASSLGVTGETDTQYF
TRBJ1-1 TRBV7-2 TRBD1 TGTGCCAGCAGCTTCGGCGGGACAGTGGGTCTGTACACTGAAGCTTTCTTT CASSFGGTVGLYTEAFF
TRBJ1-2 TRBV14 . TGTGCCAGCAGCCAAGCCAGGGCAGTCTCTGGCTACACCTTC CASSQARAVSGYTF
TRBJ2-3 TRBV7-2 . TGTGCCAGCAGCTCGCCTATCTCAGATACGCAGTATTTT CASSSPISDTQYF
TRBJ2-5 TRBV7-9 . TGTGCCAGCAGCTTCTACTCGCGTGCCCAAGAGACCCAGTACTTC CASSFYSRAQETQYF
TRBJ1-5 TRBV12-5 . TGTGCTAGTGGCCGGGATGTAAATCAGCCCCAGCATTTT CASGRDVNQPQHF
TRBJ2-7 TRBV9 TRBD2 TGTGCCAGCAGCGTAGATCTAGCGGGAGGCTACGAGCAGTACTTC CASSVDLAGGYEQYF
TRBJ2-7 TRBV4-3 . TGCGCCAGCAGCCAAGATAGTAGCGGAGGAGGAAACGAGCAGTACTTC CASSQDSSGGGNEQYF
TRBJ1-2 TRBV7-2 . TGTGCCAGCAGCTTAGACTATTATGGCTACACCTTC CASSLDYYGYTF
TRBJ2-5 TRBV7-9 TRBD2 TGTGCCAGCAGCTTATGGGCGGGAGCGGCGGAGACCCAGTACTTC CASSLWAGAAETQYF
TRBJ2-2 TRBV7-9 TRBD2 TGTGCCAGCAGGGGCGGGAGTGCTACCGGGGAGCTGTTTTTT CASRGGSATGELFF
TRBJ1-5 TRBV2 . TGTGCCAGCAGCGACCAGGGGAAGGGCAATCAGCCCCAGCATTTT CASSDQGKGNQPQHF
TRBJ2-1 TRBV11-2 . TGTGCCAGCAGCAACTGGGTAGCCACCCACGATGAGCAGTTCTTC CASSNWVATHDEQFF
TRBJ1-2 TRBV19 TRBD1 TGTGCCAGTAGTGTTGGACCAGGGGGCGGAAGTGGCCCTCCCAATGGCTACACCTTC CASSVGPGGGSGPPNGYTF
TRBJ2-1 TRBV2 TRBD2 TGTGCCAGCAGTGAACTAGCGGGAGCTATTGATGAGCAGTTCTTC CASSELAGAIDEQFF
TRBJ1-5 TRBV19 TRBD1 TGTGCCAGTACCACAGGGGGCAATCAGCCCCAGCATTTT CASTTGGNQPQHF
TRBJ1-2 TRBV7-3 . TGTGCCAGCAGCAAAGGGCCAGGGGACTATGGCTACACCTTC CASSKGPGDYGYTF